The rows below give T cell receptor beta chains drawn from one sample of a study of blood T cell repertoires in COVID-19. This table comes from immunoSEQ multiplex PCR, and its TCRdb copy is limited to in-frame clones, with some not included. The profile shows roughly 250,000 clones, around nine tenths of them singletons. The sample comprised peripheral blood. These receptors all come from a woman in her thirties or forties who had recovered from COVID-19. Each CDR3 is given with its conserved first and last residue. Each record gives: D gene, clone size, J gene, V gene, CDR3 length, CDR3 protein, CDR3 DNA. The D gene is left open where the match is weak. Where a row states a size, it is once, few, many or the class of an expanded clone; other rows omit it.

.,.,TRBJ2-2,TRBV9,17,CASSVVRGEPHTGELFF,TGTGCCAGCAGCGTAGTACGCGGGGAGCCCCATACCGGGGAGCTGTTTTTT
TRBD1,.,TRBJ2-5,TRBV5-1,17,CASSSKDYGTGTETQYF,TGCGCCAGCAGCTCAAAGGACTACGGGACAGGGACAGAGACCCAGTACTTC
TRBD1,.,TRBJ2-2,TRBV7-2,16,CASSLAQRQGAGELFF,TGTGCCAGCAGCTTAGCGCAGAGACAGGGGGCCGGGGAGCTGTTTTTT
TRBD1,.,TRBJ1-3,TRBV7-3,16,CASSALDRDRGNTIYF,TGTGCCAGCAGCGCTCTGGACCGGGACAGAGGAAACACCATATATTTT
TRBD2,.,TRBJ2-1,TRBV7-3,16,CASSLAAGGSYNEQFF,TGTGCCAGCAGCCTCGCCGCGGGAGGCTCCTACAATGAGCAGTTCTTC
TRBD1,.,TRBJ1-3,TRBV7-9,16,CASSPRQGGSGNTIYF,TGTGCCAGCAGCCCGAGACAGGGGGGCTCTGGAAACACCATATATTTT
TRBD2,.,TRBJ2-1,TRBV29-1,13,CSVRTSVYNEQFF,TGCAGCGTCCGGACTAGCGTATACAATGAGCAGTTCTTC
TRBD2,.,TRBJ2-5,TRBV7-2,17,CASSLEGWTSGRKTQYF,TGTGCCAGCAGCCTGGAGGGGTGGACTAGCGGGAGAAAGACCCAGTACTTC
.,.,TRBJ2-2,TRBV19,16,CASSIVVTSGTGELFF,TGTGCCAGTAGTATAGTGGTGACCTCGGGAACCGGGGAGCTGTTTTTT
.,.,TRBJ2-7,TRBV4-3,15,CASSQDLNRQYEQYF,TGCGCCAGCAGCCAAGATCTCAACAGGCAGTACGAGCAGTACTTC
TRBD1,.,TRBJ2-2,TRBV25-1,15,CASSSDRGIPGELFF,TGTGCCAGCAGCTCGGACAGGGGAATCCCCGGGGAGCTGTTTTTT
.,.,TRBJ2-1,TRBV19,14,CASSPRLKYNEQFF,TGTGCCAGTAGTCCGCGGCTTAAGTACAATGAGCAGTTCTTC
.,.,TRBJ1-5,TRBV3-1/TRBV3-2,13,CASSQQINQPQHF,TGTGCCAGCAGCCAACAAATCAATCAGCCCCAGCATTTT
TRBD1,.,TRBJ1-2,TRBV16,15,CASSQASGGAYGYTF,TGTGCCAGCAGCCAAGCCTCAGGGGGCGCCTATGGCTACACCTTC
.,.,TRBJ2-1,TRBV2,13,CASSATGYNEQFF,TGTGCCAGCAGTGCAACAGGGTACAATGAGCAGTTCTTC
.,.,TRBJ1-2,TRBV4-1,15,CASSQDPRGNYGYTF,TGCGCCAGCAGCCAAGATCCCAGAGGGAACTATGGCTACACCTTC
.,.,TRBJ2-3,TRBV5-1,19,CASSLGPQIRYTSTDTQYF,TGCGCCAGCAGCTTGGGCCCCCAAATCCGATATACTAGCACAGATACGCAGTATTTT
TRBD1,.,TRBJ1-6,TRBV3-1/TRBV3-2,15,CASSPRDRYNSPLHF,TGTGCCAGCAGCCCCCGGGACAGATATAATTCACCCCTCCACTTT
.,.,TRBJ2-2,TRBV29-1,13,CSVSRMNTGELFF,TGCAGCGTGTCCAGGATGAACACCGGGGAGCTGTTTTTT
.,few,TRBJ2-7,TRBV11-3,11,CASSLQEEQYF,TGTGCCAGCAGCTTACAGGAAGAACAGTACTTC
.,.,TRBJ1-5,TRBV19,15,CASSIGSRQGKPQHF,TGTGCCAGTAGTATAGGTTCTCGTCAGGGGAAGCCCCAGCATTTT
.,.,TRBJ2-5,TRBV6-2/TRBV6-3,13,CASSYGGLETQYF,TGTGCCAGCAGTTACGGGGGGTTGGAGACCCAGTACTTC
.,.,TRBJ1-1,TRBV30,15,CAWSVQKGASTEAFF,TGTGCCTGGAGTGTACAAAAGGGAGCGAGCACTGAAGCTTTCTTT
TRBD1,.,TRBJ1-4,TRBV5-6,15,CASSSWDRGNEKLFF,TGTGCCAGCAGCTCCTGGGACAGGGGAAATGAAAAACTGTTTTTT
.,.,TRBJ2-5,TRBV2,15,CASSEEGLVLEAQYF,TGTGCCAGCAGTGAAGAGGGATTGGTCCTGGAGGCCCAGTACTTC
TRBD1,.,TRBJ1-6,TRBV30,18,CAWSGQGVPSGYNSPLHF,TGTGCCTGGAGTGGGCAGGGGGTACCGTCAGGCTATAATTCACCCCTCCACTTT
TRBD2,.,TRBJ2-3,TRBV4-2,17,CASSQASAGEFRDTQYF,TGTGCCAGCAGCCAAGCGTCAGCGGGAGAGTTCCGAGATACGCAGTATTTT
.,.,TRBJ1-2,TRBV6-1,15,CASSEQAQANYGYTF,TGTGCCAGCAGTGAACAAGCCCAAGCTAACTATGGCTACACCTTC
TRBD1,.,TRBJ2-7,TRBV24-1,14,CATNLRDRGEEQYF,TGTGCCACCAACCTTCGCGACAGGGGAGAGGAGCAGTACTTC
TRBD2,.,TRBJ2-7,TRBV27,17,CASSLVRLAGGMTEQYF,TGTGCCAGCAGTTTGGTCCGACTGGCGGGAGGAATGACCGAGCAGTACTTC
TRBD1,.,TRBJ1-2,TRBV24-1,13,CATRGTVGDGYTF,TGTGCCACCAGAGGGACAGTTGGAGATGGCTACACCTTC
TRBD2,once,TRBJ2-4,TRBV6-2/TRBV6-3,21,CASSYVFLVGGGALAKNIQYF,TGTGCCAGCAGTTACGTCTTTTTGGTTGGCGGGGGGGCATTAGCCAAAAACATTCAGTACTTC
TRBD2,.,TRBJ2-5,TRBV5-1,14,CASSLAGGLETQYF,TGCGCCAGCAGCTTGGCGGGGGGGCTCGAGACCCAGTACTTC